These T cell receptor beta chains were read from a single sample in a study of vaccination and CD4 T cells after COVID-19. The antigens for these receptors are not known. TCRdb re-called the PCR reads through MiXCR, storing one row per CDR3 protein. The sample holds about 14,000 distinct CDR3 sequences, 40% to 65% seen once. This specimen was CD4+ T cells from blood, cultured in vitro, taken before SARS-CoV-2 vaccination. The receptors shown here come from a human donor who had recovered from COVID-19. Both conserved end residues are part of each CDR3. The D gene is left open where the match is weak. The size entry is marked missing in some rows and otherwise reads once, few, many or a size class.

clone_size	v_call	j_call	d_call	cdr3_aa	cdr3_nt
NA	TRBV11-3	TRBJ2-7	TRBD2	CASSLRLAGPTYEQYF	TGTGCCAGCAGCTTACGACTAGCGGGGCCCACTTACGAGCAGTACTTC
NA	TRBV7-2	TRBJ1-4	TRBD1	CASSLDRGRGEKLFF	TGTGCCAGCAGCCTCGACAGGGGGCGCGGGGAAAAACTGTTTTTT
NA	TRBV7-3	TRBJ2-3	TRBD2	CASSPSGGSTDTQYF	TGTGCCAGCAGTCCTAGCGGGGGGAGCACAGATACGCAGTATTTT
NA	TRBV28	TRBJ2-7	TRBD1	CASTTLPGQGMGEQYF	TGTGCCAGCACAACTCTCCCGGGACAGGGAATGGGGGAGCAGTACTTC
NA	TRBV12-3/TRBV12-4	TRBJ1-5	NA	CASSDTGRDQPQHF	TGTGCCAGCAGTGATACAGGGAGGGATCAGCCCCAGCATTTT
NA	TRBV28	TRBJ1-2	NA	CASSTPRGLNYGYTF	TGTGCCAGCAGCACCCCGAGGGGGTTGAACTATGGCTACACCTTC
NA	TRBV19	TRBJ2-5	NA	CARKQSQYF	TGTGCCCGAAAACAGTCCCAGTACTTC
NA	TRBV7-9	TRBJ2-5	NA	CASSPISQETQYF	TGTGCCAGCAGCCCTATCTCGCAAGAGACCCAGTACTTC
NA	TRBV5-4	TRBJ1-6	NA	CASSLEVYSPLHF	TGTGCCAGCAGCTTGGAGGTGTATTCACCCCTCCACTTT
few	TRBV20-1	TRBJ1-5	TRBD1	CSARASTGTGSNQPQHF	TGCAGTGCTAGAGCTTCCACCGGGACAGGGAGCAATCAGCCCCAGCATTTT
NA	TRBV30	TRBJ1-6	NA	CAWSPPGTLHF	TGTGCCTGGAGTCCGCCAGGCACCCTCCACTTT
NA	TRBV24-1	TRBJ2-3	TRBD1	CATSPGQDTDTQYF	TGTGCCACCAGTCCGGGACAGGACACAGATACGCAGTATTTT
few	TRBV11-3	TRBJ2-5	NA	CASSPSAAQETQYF	TGTGCCAGCAGCCCATCGGCAGCCCAAGAGACCCAGTACTTC
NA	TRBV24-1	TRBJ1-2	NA	CATSETQNYGYTF	TGTGCCACCAGTGAGACACAGAACTATGGCTACACCTTC
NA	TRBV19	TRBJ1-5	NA	CASSDLLGGPNQPQHF	TGTGCCAGTAGTGATCTTCTGGGGGGTCCCAATCAGCCCCAGCATTTT
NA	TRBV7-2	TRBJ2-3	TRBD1	CASSLGGTGGDTQYF	TGTGCCAGCAGCTTAGGGGGTACAGGGGGAGATACGCAGTATTTT
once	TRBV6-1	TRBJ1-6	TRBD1	CASRKGQGNSPLHF	TGTGCCAGCAGAAAAGGACAGGGTAATTCACCCCTCCACTTT
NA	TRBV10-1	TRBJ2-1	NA	CASSESTGAPTEQFF	TGCGCCAGCAGTGAGTCTACTGGGGCTCCGACGGAGCAGTTCTTC
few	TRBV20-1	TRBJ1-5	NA	CSRKGGPNQPQHF	TGCAGCCGAAAGGGGGGACCCAATCAGCCCCAGCATTTT
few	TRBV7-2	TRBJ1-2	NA	CASSLVAAGYTF	TGTGCCAGCAGCTTAGTTGCGGCTGGCTACACCTTC
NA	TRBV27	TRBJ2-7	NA	CASSSNGPGREQYF	TGTGCCAGCAGTTCTAATGGCCCGGGGCGGGAGCAGTACTTC
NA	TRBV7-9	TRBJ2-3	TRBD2	CASSLETGAGAQYF	TGTGCCAGCAGCTTAGAGACCGGGGCGGGGGCGCAGTATTTT
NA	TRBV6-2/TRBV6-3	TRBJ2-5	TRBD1	CASSKGTAEKTQYF	TGTGCCAGCAGTAAAGGGACAGCGGAAAAGACCCAGTACTTC
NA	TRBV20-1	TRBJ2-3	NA	CSAGDSPGADTQYF	TGCAGTGCGGGAGACAGCCCTGGAGCAGATACGCAGTATTTT
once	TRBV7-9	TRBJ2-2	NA	CASTLVQGNTGELFF	TGTGCCAGCACCTTAGTACAGGGGAACACCGGGGAGCTGTTTTTT
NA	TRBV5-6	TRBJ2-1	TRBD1	CASSRRQGRNEQFF	TGTGCCAGCAGCCGGCGACAGGGTCGGAATGAGCAGTTCTTC
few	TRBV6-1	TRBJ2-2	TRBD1	CASGRQGVTGELFF	TGTGCCAGCGGACGACAGGGTGTAACCGGGGAGCTGTTTTTT
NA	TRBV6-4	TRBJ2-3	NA	CASSVNQADTQYF	TGTGCCAGCAGTGTAAACCAAGCAGATACGCAGTATTTT
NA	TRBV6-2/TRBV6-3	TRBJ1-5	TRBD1	CASSMTGFIQPQHF	TGTGCCAGCAGTATGACAGGGTTTATTCAGCCCCAGCATTTT
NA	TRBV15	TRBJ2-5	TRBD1	CATSSYRGTETQYF	TGTGCCACCAGCAGCTACAGGGGGACGGAGACCCAGTACTTC
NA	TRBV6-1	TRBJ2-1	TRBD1	CATSRGPENEQFF	TGTGCCACATCCAGGGGGCCCGAAAATGAGCAGTTCTTC
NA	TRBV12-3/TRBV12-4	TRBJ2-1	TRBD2	CASSLIAGPWDEQFF	TGTGCCAGCAGCCTAATAGCGGGGCCTTGGGATGAGCAGTTCTTC